This entry concerns a single T cell receptor beta chain. The data were taken from a study of blood T cell repertoires in COVID-19. For the study at large: The analysed material was cDNA or gDNA that came from T cells, B-cell-depleted T cells, or PBMCs.

Participants came from about 23 US areas, aged about 18 to 100 years. TCRdb keeps only in-frame clones here, not all; method: immunoSEQ multiplex PCR. The table has about 390,000 clones, around 87% seen once; the top ten hold roughly 9.4%. Germline assignment: CDR1 MNHEY and CDR2 SVGAGI. V was trimmed by 2 bases and J by 6 bases, leaving 11 bases between them. This CDR3 has 14 residues. The TCR originated in a woman aged 45-65 years who had recovered from COVID-19. The chain employs TRBV6-5 and TRBJ1-5, with a weak D call TRBD1 (6 bases). Sequencing was carried out using PBMCs or T cells enriched from blood (not recorded which). The CDR3 coding sequence is TGTGCCAGCAGTTACGCAGGGGAGGGTCAGCCCCAGCATTTT. Residues: CASSYAGEGQPQHF.